The 17 T cell receptor beta chains listed next were all sequenced from one sample in a study of blood T cell repertoires in COVID-19. Produced via immunoSEQ multiplex PCR; TCRdb's table is partial and in-frame only. In the table there are 120,000 to 150,000 clones, around 89% of which are singletons. Sequenced input: peripheral blood. These receptors were collected from a human donor with COVID-19, enrolled during active disease. The donor label of this sample is uncertain.

The chain joins TRBV19 to TRBJ1-2; tentative D call: TRBD1 (6 bases). The CDR3 extends over 13 amino acids. Trimming removed 9 bases from V and 7 bases from J, with 18 bases in between. The germline CDR1 and CDR2 sequences are LNHDA and SQIVND (reference sequence). CDR3 nucleotide sequence: TGTGCCAGCAGTGGGCTGATAGGGGGTGGCTACACCTTC. Encoded protein: CASSGLIGGGYTF.

The chain couples TRBV21-1 to TRBJ1-6. TRBV21-1 is marked as a pseudogene. CDR3 length: 19 amino acids. The CDR3: CASSKAGGEGNVYNSPLHF. DNA of the CDR3: TGTGCCAGCAGCAAAGCGGGGGGGGAGGGTAATGTTTATAATTCACCCCTCCACTTT.

The chain is built from TRBV6-5 and TRBJ2-2; TRBD1 matches 8 bases. V lost 6 bases and J lost 6; bases outside the gene matches: 6. This CDR3 contains 14 residues. CDR1 is MNHEY and CDR2 is SVGAGI in the germline V gene. CDR3 loop: CASSTSGGSGELFF. CDR3 bases: TGTGCCAGCAGCACTTCAGGGGGCTCCGGGGAGCTGTTTTTT.

The V gene is TRBV7-2, the J gene TRBJ2-3, with D tentatively TRBD2 (5 bases). CDR1 is SGHTA, CDR2 FQGNSA, per germline. The ends were cut back, 5 bases at V and 0 bases at J, with 9 bases in the middle. The CDR3 spans 14 residues. CDR3 nucleotides: TGTGCCAGCAGCCCGGGATCTAGCACAGATACGCAGTATTTT. Its protein is CASSPGSSTDTQYF.

The rearrangement links TRBV7-9 to TRBJ1-1; 10 positions agree with TRBD1. Germline CDR1 is SEHNR and CDR2 is FQNEAQ (reference sequence). The CDR3 runs 14 residues. V trimming: 6 bases; J trimming: 7 bases; junction bases outside the gene matches: 8. The CDR3 reads CASRPDRGLGEAFF. The CDR3 coding sequence is TGTGCCAGCAGACCCGACAGGGGGCTCGGTGAAGCTTTCTTT.

The chain employs TRBV7-3 and TRBJ1-2; possibly TRBD1 for D (5 bases). The CDR3 runs 13 residues. Trimming shortened V by 5 bases and J by 7 bases, and 14 bases separated the two germline ends. Germline-derived CDR1 and CDR2 are SGHTA and FQGTGA. The CDR3 DNA is TGTGCCAGCAGCCCGAGATCTGGGGCTGGCTACACCTTC. Amino acids: CASSPRSGAGYTF.

The rearrangement links TRBV11-2 to TRBJ2-5, with no clear D. V lost 0 bases, J lost 5 bases, and 16 bases lay in between. The CDR3 runs to 16 residues. Germline V lookup: CDR1 SGHAT, CDR2 FQNNGV. The CDR3 loop reads CASSLELRWNRETQYF. CDR3 coding DNA: TGTGCCAGCAGCTTAGAGTTGCGGTGGAATAGGGAGACCCAGTACTTC.

V is TRBV15 and J is TRBJ1-1, with a weak D call TRBD1 (5 bases). The germline V and J ends were trimmed by 3 bases and 3 bases, with 8 bases remaining between them. Germline CDR1 and CDR2: LNHNV and YYDKDF (reference sequence). The CDR3 covers 13 residues. The CDR3 nucleotides read TGTGCCACCAGCAGGCAAGGGGACACTGAAGCTTTCTTT. Translated: CATSRQGDTEAFF.

This chain uses TRBV5-6 with TRBJ2-3; 10 bases are a match to TRBD2. The germline CDR1 and CDR2 sequences are SGHDT and YYEEEE. V shed 5 bases and J 6 bases; nucleotides not matched to a gene: 6. The CDR3 spans 14 residues. CDR3 protein: CASRRTSGTDTQYF. DNA of the CDR3: TGTGCCAGCAGGAGGACTAGCGGTACGGATACGCAGTATTTT.

V and J are TRBV4-1 and TRBJ1-6; D remains ambiguous. Trimming left V 4 bases short and J 8 bases short, with 15 bases between. The CDR3 contains 15 residues. The germline CDR1 and CDR2 sequences are MGHRA and YSYEKL. This chain's CDR3 is CASSPSSSTDSPLHF. CDR3 coding DNA: TGCGCCAGCAGCCCATCGAGCAGCACAGATTCACCCCTCCACTTT.

The rearrangement links TRBV7-6 to TRBJ2-7; D possibly corresponds to TRBD2 (5 bases). The V gene's germline CDR1 is SGHVS and CDR2 FNYEAQ. The CDR3 length is 15 residues. Trimming pared 3 bases from V and 2 bases from J, leaving 14 bases between. CDR3 DNA sequence: TGTGCCAGCAGCTTGACACGGGGTGGGGCCTACGAGCAGTACTTC. Translated: CASSLTRGGAYEQYF.

The chain joins TRBV14 to TRBJ2-1; 7 bases map to TRBD1. The ends lost 7 bases at V and 6 bases at J; junction bases unmatched: 9. CDR1 is SGHDN and CDR2 is FVKESK in the germline V gene. This CDR3 region has 14 residues. The CDR3 here is CASKKETGSNEQFF. The CDR3 region has the DNA TGTGCCAGCAAGAAAGAGACAGGGAGCAATGAGCAGTTCTTC. Variable domain in full (rest from reference TRBV14 and TRBJ2-1): EAGVTQFPSHSVIEKGQTVTLRCDPISGHDNLYWYRRVMGKEIKFLLHFVKESKQDESGMPNNRFLAERTGGTYSTLKVQPAELEDSGVYFCASKKETGSNEQFFGPGTRLTVL.

The chain is built from TRBV19 and TRBJ1-4, with a weak D call TRBD1 (6 bases). The CDR3 is 12 amino acids. Germline V gene lookup returns CDR1 LNHDA and CDR2 SQIVND (reference sequence). The ends were cut back, 7 bases at V and 3 bases at J, with 6 bases in the middle. For the CDR3, the DNA is TGTGCCAGTAACAGGGCTAATGAAAAACTGTTTTTT. This translates into CASNRANEKLFF. The whole variable domain, remainder taken from reference TRBV19 and TRBJ1-4, is DGGITQSPKYLFRKEGQNVTLSCEQNLNHDAMYWYRQDPGQGLRLIYYSQIVNDFQKGDIAEGYSVSREKKESFPLTVTSAQKNPTAFYLCASNRANEKLFFGSGTQLSVL.

The rearrangement uses TRBV29-1 and TRBJ1-4, with 9 positions matching TRBD1. CDR3 length: 14 residues. Germline assignment: CDR1 SQVTM and CDR2 ANQGSEA. V lost 3 bases to trimming and J lost 3 bases; unmatched junction nucleotides: 2. CDR3 loop: CSVEDRGSNEKLFF. Here the CDR3 DNA reads TGCAGCGTTGAGGACAGGGGTTCTAATGAAAAACTGTTTTTT.

This clone was observed once. The gene calls are TRBV19 and TRBJ1-4; D is ambiguous. This CDR3 has 13 amino acids. Germline CDR1 LNHDA, CDR2 SQIVND (reference sequence). Trimming shortened V by 6 bases and J by 8 bases, and 13 bases separated the two germline ends. The CDR3 region is CASSPREAEKLFF. CDR3 nucleotide sequence: TGTGCCAGTAGCCCTCGCGAAGCCGAAAAACTGTTTTTT.

CDR3 nucleotides: TGTGCCAGCAGTTTACCGGGGACAGGGTGGGATCAGCCCCAGCATTTT. It yields the protein CASSLPGTGWDQPQHF. The chain carries TRBV28 and TRBJ1-5, with TRBD1 identical over 9 bases. CDR1 is MDHEN, CDR2 SYDVKM, per germline. V dropped 2 bases and J dropped 5; count of bases not matched to a gene: 7. The CDR3 contains 16 residues. The whole variable domain, filled in from reference TRBV28 and TRBJ1-5, reads DVKVTQSSRYLVKRTGEKVFLECVQDMDHENMFWYRQDPGLGLRLIYFSYDVKMKEKGDIPEGYSVSREKKERFSLILESASTNQTSMYLCASSLPGTGWDQPQHFGDGTRLSIL.

This clone was counted a single time. V usage is TRBV5-1 and J usage is TRBJ1-1; the D gene is possibly TRBD1 (6 bases). The length of the CDR3 is 15 residues. The V gene's germline CDR1 is SGHRS and CDR2 YFSETQ. The ends were cut back, 4 bases at V and 4 bases at J, with 17 bases in the middle. As DNA, the CDR3 is TGCGCCAGCAGCCCGGGGGTCGGGGGGCTCACTGAAGCTTTCTTT. Protein product: CASSPGVGGLTEAFF.